This T cell receptor beta chain was found in a study of blood T cells in healthy people across ages. Study at large: Roughly one uniquely barcoded beta molecule per two T cells was captured. Overall study results and limits: With donor CMV status unknown, expanded clonotype changes were possibly confounded. A roughly linear age-dependent decrease characterized TCR beta diversity per million T cells.

This clonotype was counted only a few times. What it recognizes is unknown. The use of a sample-barcoded 5' primer and a J-beta primer mix characterized a second PCR of roughly 6 to 11 cycles. TCRdb processed the 5' RACE reads anew with MiXCR; each CDR3 protein has one entry. The repertoire consists of 700,000 to 950,000 distinct CDR3 sequences, with approximately 43% occurring once and the leading ten covering around a fifth. This sequence was found in an older woman in good health. The specimen sequenced was blood.

The CDR3 sequence is CATSYQDTEAFF. CDR3 in DNA: TGTGCCACCAGCTACCAGGACACTGAAGCTTTCTTT. The genes are TRBV15 and TRBJ1-1; D is uncertain. The CDR3 runs 12 residues. Deletions cut 5 bases from V and 3 bases from J, with 7 bases between. CDR1 and CDR2 (germline): LNHNV, YYDKDF (reference sequence).